The next 13 T cell receptor beta chains were all read from a single sample in a study of blood T cell repertoires in COVID-19. The assay was immunoSEQ multiplex PCR, and TCRdb's table has in-frame clones only and misses some. This sample has about 160,000 clones, with roughly 80% found just once. The specimen was PBMCs or T cells enriched from blood (not recorded which). The receptors were gathered from a woman aged 40 to 50 with acute COVID-19.

The chain links TRBV5-4 to TRBJ1-2; a possible D gene is TRBD1 (5 bases). Germline V gene lookup returns CDR1 SGHNT and CDR2 YYREEE (reference sequence). The CDR3 is 16 amino acids. The V gene lost 3 bases and the J gene lost 4 bases, with 19 bases spanning the gap. Here the CDR3 reads CASSSPQGSQGYGYTF. The CDR3 DNA reads TGTGCCAGCAGCTCACCTCAGGGATCCCAGGGCTATGGCTACACCTTC.

This chain uses TRBV19 with TRBJ1-1, with 7 bases fitting TRBD1. CDR1 and CDR2 from the germline V gene are LNHDA and SQIVND (reference sequence). With V trimmed by 6 bases and J by 1 base, 5 bases remained unmatched. The CDR3 consists of 14 residues. In DNA, the CDR3 is TGTGCCAGTAGGCAGGGGGTAGGGAACACTGAAGCTTTCTTT. Translating gives CASRQGVGNTEAFF.

This sequence joins TRBV7-6 and TRBJ1-3; TRBD1 agrees at 10 bases. From germline, CDR1 is SGHVS and CDR2 FNYEAQ. With 4 bases clipped from V and 0 bases from J, the junction kept 3 bases outside the gene matches. This CDR3 is built from 16 residues. This CDR3 reads CASSSGQGLSGNTIYF. The DNA of the CDR3 is TGTGCCAGCAGCTCGGGACAGGGGCTCTCTGGAAACACCATATATTTT.

The genes are TRBV4-1 and TRBJ2-3, with 11 positions matching TRBD2. Trimming at V came to 2 bases and at J to 2 bases, leaving 6 bases not matched to a gene. Germline V lookup: CDR1 MGHRA, CDR2 YSYEKL. The CDR3 consists of 17 residues. DNA for the CDR3: TGCGCCAGCAGCCAATACGAGACTAGCGGGGACACAGATACGCAGTATTTT. Encoded protein: CASSQYETSGDTDTQYF.

CDR3 protein: CASSRGQGRNQPQHF. DNA of the CDR3: TGTGCCAGTAGTAGGGGACAGGGAAGGAATCAGCCCCAGCATTTT. The chain links TRBV19 to TRBJ1-5; 9 bases fit TRBD1. The CDR3 sequence is 15 residues long. V shed 4 bases and J 4 bases; nucleotides not matched to a gene: 5. Germline CDR1 is LNHDA and CDR2 is SQIVND (reference sequence).

This chain joins TRBV18 and TRBJ1-1; no clear D gene. V lost 1 base and J lost 0, with 15 bases in between. Germline values: CDR1 KGHSH, CDR2 LQKENI. The CDR3 is 17 residues long. For the CDR3, the DNA is TGTGCCAGCTCACCACAACGGGCAGGAGGGATGAACACTGAAGCTTTCTTT. It specifies CASSPQRAGGMNTEAFF.

This rearrangement joins TRBV3-1 (or the pseudogene TRBV3-2) to TRBJ2-3; 10 positions match TRBD2. The germline gives CDR1 LGHDT, CDR2 YNNKEL (reference sequence). The junction had 17 bases not matched to a gene; V was cut back by 8 bases and J by 0 bases. CDR3 length: 19 amino acids. Written as DNA, the CDR3 is TGTGCCAGCTCCCTCAGACTAGCGGGCCCACTATCTAGCACAGATACGCAGTATTTT. Amino acids: CASSLRLAGPLSSTDTQYF.

This clone was seen a few times. The gene calls are TRBV6-1 and TRBJ1-2; D not certain. Germline V gene data show CDR1 as MNHNS and CDR2 as SASEGT. V lost 4 bases and J lost 0, with 18 bases in between. The CDR3 spans 17 residues. The CDR3 spells CASSALSSGSANYGYTF. The CDR3 nucleotides read TGTGCCAGCAGTGCCCTGTCTTCCGGGTCTGCTAACTATGGCTACACCTTC.

The CDR3 region has the DNA TGTGCCAGCTCACCACCGGACAGGGTGGGCTATGGCTACACCTTC. This translates into CASSPPDRVGYGYTF. V gene TRBV18 combines with J gene TRBJ1-2; TRBD1 aligns across 8 bases. Trimming at V came to 0 bases and at J to 4 bases, leaving 4 bases not matched to a gene. The CDR3 has 15 residues. The V gene's germline CDR1 is KGHSH and CDR2 LQKENI. The variable domain in full, with the rest retrieved from reference TRBV18 and TRBJ1-2, is NAGVMQNPRHLVRRRGQEARLRCSPMKGHSHVYWYRQLPEEGLKFMVYLQKENIIDESGMPKERFSAEFPKEGPSILRIQQVVRGDSAAYFCASSPPDRVGYGYTFGSGTRLTVV.

The chain carries TRBV6-5 and TRBJ1-1; D uncertain. Looked up from germline, CDR1 is MNHEY and CDR2 is SVGAGI. The CDR3 length is 13 residues. V dropped 8 bases and J dropped 1 base, with 11 bases sitting between them. The CDR3 region is CASCTWSNTEAFF. DNA of the CDR3: TGTGCCAGCTGCACATGGTCGAACACTGAAGCTTTCTTT.

The chain is built from TRBV15 and TRBJ2-7; 7 bases agree with TRBD2. The J segment lost 3 bases and the V segment lost 1 base, leaving 6 bases of the junction unmatched. This CDR3 has 15 residues. CDR1 is LNHNV and CDR2 is YYDKDF in the germline V gene (reference sequence). CDR3 coding DNA: TGTGCCACCAGCAGAGCCGGGAGGCAAAACTACGAGCAGTACTTC. This translates into CATSRAGRQNYEQYF.

The rearrangement joins TRBV29-1 to TRBJ2-7; TRBD1 matches at 9 bases. This CDR3 has 15 amino acids. V shed 3 bases and J 1 base; nucleotides not matched to a gene: 7. Germline-derived CDR1 and CDR2 are SQVTM and ANQGSEA. CDR3 nucleotides: TGCAGCGTTGACCTCACAGGGGGCGAGTCCTACGAGCAGTACTTC. Its translation is CSVDLTGGESYEQYF.

The V gene is TRBV12-5, the J gene TRBJ2-1, with TRBD2 as a possible D gene (5 bases). Germline-derived CDR1 and CDR2 are LGHNT and FRNRAP. Trimming pared 3 bases from V and 6 bases from J, leaving 15 bases between. The CDR3 extends over 15 amino acids. The CDR3 region is CASGFGNNRGNEQFF. Here the CDR3 DNA reads TGTGCTAGTGGTTTCGGGAACAATCGGGGCAATGAGCAGTTCTTC.